These T cell receptor beta chains were read from a single sample in a study of T-cell memory formation after mild COVID-19. One entry per CDR3 protein, called by TCRdb with MiXCR from the 5' RACE reads. The repertoire has 250,000 to 300,000 distinct CDR3 sequences, around 15% of them found once; the top ten carry roughly 22%. The sample consisted of PBMCs or a T cell subset sorted from them (not recorded which). Source of these receptors: a man aged 18-30 years who had mild COVID-19 (a few samples of this study predate the infection). Cell type and time point are not known. Each CDR3 is given with its conserved first and last residue. D genes are given only for firm matches. The size of a clone is reported for some rows only, either as once, few or many, or as a class for expanded clones.

cdr3_nt cdr3_aa clone_size j_call v_call d_call
TGTGCCACCAGTGACCGGGACAGGTACCAAGAGACCCAGTACTTC CATSDRDRYQETQYF . TRBJ2-5 TRBV24-1 TRBD1
TGCAGTGTCTCTTTATCCGGGGCCAACGTCCTGACTTTC CSVSLSGANVLTF . TRBJ2-6 TRBV20-1 .
TGTGCCAGCAGCACCCGACCAGAGATAGAGACCCAGTACTTC CASSTRPEIETQYF . TRBJ2-5 TRBV5-5 .
TGTGCCAGCAGCTCGGGACCGCGCACAGATACGCAGTATTTT CASSSGPRTDTQYF few TRBJ2-3 TRBV9 .
TGCGCCAGCAGCTTGGAGGGGCAAAGCGCAGATACGCAGTATTTT CASSLEGQSADTQYF many TRBJ2-3 TRBV5-1 .
TGTGCCGGAGAAAGGGACATATCCTACGAGCAGTACTTC CAGERDISYEQYF . TRBJ2-7 TRBV25-1 .
TGTGCCAGCAGCTTAAACCTTATTCATTCACCCCTCCACTTT CASSLNLIHSPLHF . TRBJ1-6 TRBV7-9 .
TGTGCCAGCAGCCTCTCCGGGGGACCTAATGAAAAACTGTTTTTT CASSLSGGPNEKLFF . TRBJ1-4 TRBV3-1 .
TGTGCCAGCAGCTTGGAGTGGGAGACCCAGTACTTC CASSLEWETQYF many TRBJ2-5 TRBV11-1 .
TGCGCCAGCAGCCAACCCCTCGGGGGGCCTCAGCCCCAGCATTTT CASSQPLGGPQPQHF . TRBJ1-5 TRBV4-3 .
TGCGCCAGCAGGGGCGGAGAGGACTCCTACAATGAGCAGTTCTTC CASRGGEDSYNEQFF . TRBJ2-1 TRBV5-1 .
TGCGCCAGCAGCTTGGTATCCACCGGGCGTCACACAGATACGCAGTATTTT CASSLVSTGRHTDTQYF few TRBJ2-3 TRBV5-1 .
TGTGCCAGCAGCGTAGACAGCCGCCACGATACGCAGTATTTT CASSVDSRHDTQYF many TRBJ2-3 TRBV9 .
TGTGCCAGCAGCTTACGAGGAGGGGGCAATCAGCCCCAGCATTTT CASSLRGGGNQPQHF . TRBJ1-5 TRBV7-2 .
TGTGCCAGCAGCTCCCGAGCAGGGGGGATTTACATTCAGTACTTC CASSSRAGGIYIQYF few TRBJ2-4 TRBV7-2 .
TGTGCCAGCAGCGTAGGGCAGTCTTTAGCGGGGGATGTGACCCAGTACTTC CASSVGQSLAGDVTQYF . TRBJ2-5 TRBV9 TRBD2
TGTGCCAGCAGTCCCGGGACAGGGGACGCCAATGAGCAGTTCTTC CASSPGTGDANEQFF many TRBJ2-1 TRBV28 TRBD1
TGTGCCAGCAGCGAGGGACAGGGGAATGAGCAGTTCTTC CASSEGQGNEQFF many TRBJ2-1 TRBV5-4 TRBD1
TGTGCCAGCAGTGATCCAATAGAGGTCGCAGTGCCGAACACTGAAGCTTTCTTT CASSDPIEVAVPNTEAFF few TRBJ1-1 TRBV6-4 .
TGCAGCGCTACAGGGGGGGATGGCAATCAGCCCCAGCATTTT CSATGGDGNQPQHF few TRBJ1-5 TRBV29-1 TRBD1
TGTGCCAGCTTGACAGGGGCCCTATCCCCAGCTAACTATGGCTACACCTTC CASLTGALSPANYGYTF few TRBJ1-2 TRBV6-1 TRBD1
TGCAGTGCTGGGTTGGCCACATACAATGAGCAGTTCTTC CSAGLATYNEQFF few TRBJ2-1 TRBV20-1 .
TGTGCCAGCAGCTCCTGGCGGGGGCCAGGGGATACGCAGTATTTT CASSSWRGPGDTQYF . TRBJ2-3 TRBV7-9 .
TGTGCCACCCACAAGGGAGGGACCTCCGGTCAGCCCCAGCATTTT CATHKGGTSGQPQHF few TRBJ1-5 TRBV2 .
TGTGCCAGCAGCGCAGGGGTTGGCAAGCAGTACTTC CASSAGVGKQYF . TRBJ2-7 TRBV11-3 .
TGTGCCAGCAGAACGGACAGGGGGCGCGAAAAACTGTTTTTT CASRTDRGREKLFF . TRBJ1-4 TRBV27 TRBD1
TGTGCCAACCGCCTCCGGGGGTTAGATGAAAAACTGTTTTTT CANRLRGLDEKLFF few TRBJ1-4 TRBV27 .
TGTGCCAGCAGCGGAGGGGGACAGGACTCATACGAGCAGTACTTC CASSGGGQDSYEQYF . TRBJ2-7 TRBV7-9 TRBD1
TGTGCCAGCAGTCTTCAAATAGTTGAGACCCAGTACTTC CASSLQIVETQYF . TRBJ2-5 TRBV12-3/TRBV12-4 .
TGTGCCAGCAGCTTCCTATCTGGGGGAGGCTCTGAAGCTTTCTTT CASSFLSGGGSEAFF few TRBJ1-1 TRBV7-3 .
TGCAGCGCCGGGGTGATGGGAATGAACACTGAAGCTTTCTTT CSAGVMGMNTEAFF few TRBJ1-1 TRBV29-1 .
TGTGCCAGCAGCTCCAGCGGGGGAGACACCGGGGAGCTGTTTTTT CASSSSGGDTGELFF . TRBJ2-2 TRBV7-9 TRBD2
TGCGCCAGCAGGACCCCTTGGGGGGGGGGCCAAGAGACCCAGTACTTC CASRTPWGGGQETQYF few TRBJ2-5 TRBV10-2 TRBD2
TGTGCCAGCAGCCTTGCAACAGGGGCTGGCTACACCTTC CASSLATGAGYTF few TRBJ1-2 TRBV7-9 TRBD1
TGCGCCAGCATGCGATGGACAGGGAGCACAGATACGCAGTATTTT CASMRWTGSTDTQYF . TRBJ2-3 TRBV5-1 TRBD1
TGTGCCAGCAGCCGGGGACTAGCGGGGTTCCCAGATACGCAGTATTTT CASSRGLAGFPDTQYF few TRBJ2-3 TRBV9 TRBD2
TGCAGCGCCACAGGGCACTCCTACGAGCAGTACTTC CSATGHSYEQYF few TRBJ2-7 TRBV29-1 .
TGCAGTGCTAGGGAGGGGGGTCGGAACACTGAAGCTTTCTTT CSAREGGRNTEAFF . TRBJ1-1 TRBV20-1 .
TGTGCCAGCAGTTCCCACGACAGACGAAAAAACATTCAGTACTTC CASSSHDRRKNIQYF . TRBJ2-4 TRBV7-2 .
TGTGCTAGTGGTTTGCACGAGACCGGGGAGCTGTTTTTT CASGLHETGELFF few TRBJ2-2 TRBV12-5 .
TGTGCCACCTCCCCTCTAGCGGGGGGGCCCAATGAGCAGTTCTTC CATSPLAGGPNEQFF . TRBJ2-1 TRBV12-3/TRBV12-4 TRBD2